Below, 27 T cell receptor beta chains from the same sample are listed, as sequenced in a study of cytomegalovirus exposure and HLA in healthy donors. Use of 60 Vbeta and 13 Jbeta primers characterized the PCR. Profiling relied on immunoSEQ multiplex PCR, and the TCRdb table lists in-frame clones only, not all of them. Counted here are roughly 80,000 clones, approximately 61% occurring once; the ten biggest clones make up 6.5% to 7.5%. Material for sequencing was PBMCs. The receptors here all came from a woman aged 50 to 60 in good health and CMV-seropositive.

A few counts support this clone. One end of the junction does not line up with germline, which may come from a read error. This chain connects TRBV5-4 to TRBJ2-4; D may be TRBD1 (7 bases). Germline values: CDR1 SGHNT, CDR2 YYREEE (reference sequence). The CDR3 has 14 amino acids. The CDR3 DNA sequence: TGTGCCAGCACCTTGGAGGGGGCCAGGGACATTCAGTACTTC. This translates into CASTLEGARDIQYF.

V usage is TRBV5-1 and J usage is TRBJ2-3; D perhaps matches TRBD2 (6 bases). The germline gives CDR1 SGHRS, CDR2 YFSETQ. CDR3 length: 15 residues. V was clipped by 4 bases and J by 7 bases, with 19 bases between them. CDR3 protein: CASSGLSGPQNTQYF. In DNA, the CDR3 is TGCGCCAGCAGCGGCCTTAGCGGCCCCCAGAATACGCAGTATTTT.

The CDR3 region is CASSSGTSGGLIAPDTQYF. As DNA, the CDR3 is TGTGCCAGCAGCTCCGGGACTAGCGGGGGCCTGATCGCCCCAGATACGCAGTATTTT. The chain uses TRBV7-9 and TRBJ2-3; TRBD2 matches 14 bases. The CDR3 is 19 residues long. The ends lost 4 bases at V and 4 bases at J; junction bases unmatched: 13. Germline V gives CDR1 SEHNR, CDR2 FQNEAQ (reference sequence). The full variable domain, completed using reference TRBV7-9 and TRBJ2-3, is DTGVSQNPRHKITKRGQNVTFRCDPISEHNRLYWYRQTLGQGPEFLTYFQNEAQLEKSRLLSDRFSAERPKGSFSTLEIQRTEQGDSAMYLCASSSGTSGGLIAPDTQYFGPGTRLTVL.

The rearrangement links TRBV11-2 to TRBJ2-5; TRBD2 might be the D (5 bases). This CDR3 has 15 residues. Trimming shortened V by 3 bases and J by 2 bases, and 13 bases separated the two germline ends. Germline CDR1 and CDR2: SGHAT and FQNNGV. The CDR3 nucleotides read TGTGCCAGCAGCTTGTCACCCGGGATACAAGAGACCCAGTACTTC. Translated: CASSLSPGIQETQYF.

This chain's CDR3 is CASSFRTLEAFF. CDR3 in DNA: TGTGCCAGCAGCTTTCGGACACTTGAAGCTTTCTTT. This chain joins TRBV5-6 and TRBJ1-1; possibly TRBD1 for D (5 bases). V was pared by 2 bases and J by 7 bases, with 9 bases between. The CDR3 consists of 12 residues. In germline, CDR1 is SGHDT, CDR2 YYEEEE.

CDR3 amino acids: CASSFRQNYNSPLHF. The CDR3 DNA reads TGTGCCAGCAGCTTTCGCCAGAACTATAATTCACCCCTCCACTTT. The rearrangement links TRBV5-6 to TRBJ1-6; unclear D gene. The germline V gene has CDR1 SGHDT and CDR2 YYEEEE. Trimming took off 2 bases at V and 3 bases at J, with 9 bases between the two ends. The CDR3 runs 15 residues.

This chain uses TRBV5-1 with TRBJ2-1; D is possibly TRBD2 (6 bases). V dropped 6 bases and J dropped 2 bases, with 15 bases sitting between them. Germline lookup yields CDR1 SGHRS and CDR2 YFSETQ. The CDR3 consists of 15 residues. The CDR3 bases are TGCGCCAGCATCCAGGGCGGGGAGCCCTACAATGAGCAGTTCTTC. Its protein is CASIQGGEPYNEQFF.

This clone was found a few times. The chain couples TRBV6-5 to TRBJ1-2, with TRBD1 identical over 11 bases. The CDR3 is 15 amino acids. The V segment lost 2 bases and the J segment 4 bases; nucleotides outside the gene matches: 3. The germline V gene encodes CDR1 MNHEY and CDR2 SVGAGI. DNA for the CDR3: TGTGCCAGCAGTTACCCGGGACAGGGGGTCTATGGCTACACCTTC. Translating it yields CASSYPGQGVYGYTF.

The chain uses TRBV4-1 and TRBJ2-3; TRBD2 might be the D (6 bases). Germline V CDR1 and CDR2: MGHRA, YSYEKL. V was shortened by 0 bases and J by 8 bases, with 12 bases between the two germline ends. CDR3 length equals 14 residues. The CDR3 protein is CASSQDPGVGTQYF. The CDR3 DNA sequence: TGCGCCAGCAGCCAAGATCCGGGAGTGGGTACGCAGTATTTT.

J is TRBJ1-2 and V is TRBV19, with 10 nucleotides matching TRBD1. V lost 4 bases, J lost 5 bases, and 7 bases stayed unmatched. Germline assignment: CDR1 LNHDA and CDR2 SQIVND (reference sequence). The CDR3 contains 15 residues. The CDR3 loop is CASSSRGQGVYGYTF. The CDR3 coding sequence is TGTGCCAGTAGTAGCCGCGGACAGGGGGTTTATGGCTACACCTTC.

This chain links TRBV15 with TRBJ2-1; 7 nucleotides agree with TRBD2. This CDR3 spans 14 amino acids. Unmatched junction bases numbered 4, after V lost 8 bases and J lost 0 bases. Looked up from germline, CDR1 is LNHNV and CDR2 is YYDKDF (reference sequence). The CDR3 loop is CATGGESSYNEQFF. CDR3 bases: TGTGCCACCGGGGGGGAGAGCTCCTACAATGAGCAGTTCTTC.

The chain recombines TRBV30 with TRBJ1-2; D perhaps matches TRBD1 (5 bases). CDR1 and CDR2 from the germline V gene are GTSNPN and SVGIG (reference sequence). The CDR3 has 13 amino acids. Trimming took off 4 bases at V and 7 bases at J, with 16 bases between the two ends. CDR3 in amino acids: CAWNLGPRGGYTF. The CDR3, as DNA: TGTGCCTGGAACCTCGGCCCAAGGGGTGGCTACACCTTC.

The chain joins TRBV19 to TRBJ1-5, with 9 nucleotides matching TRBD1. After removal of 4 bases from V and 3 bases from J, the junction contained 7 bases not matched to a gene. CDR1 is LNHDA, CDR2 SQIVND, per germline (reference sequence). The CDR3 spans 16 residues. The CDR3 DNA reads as TGTGCCAGTAGTAAGCAGGGACAGGGCCTCAATCAGCCCCAGCATTTT. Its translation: CASSKQGQGLNQPQHF.

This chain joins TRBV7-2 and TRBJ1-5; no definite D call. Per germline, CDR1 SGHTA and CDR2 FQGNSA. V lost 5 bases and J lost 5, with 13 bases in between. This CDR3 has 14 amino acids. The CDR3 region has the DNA TGTGCCAGCAGCACAATTAACAGTGATCAGCCCCAGCATTTT. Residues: CASSTINSDQPQHF.

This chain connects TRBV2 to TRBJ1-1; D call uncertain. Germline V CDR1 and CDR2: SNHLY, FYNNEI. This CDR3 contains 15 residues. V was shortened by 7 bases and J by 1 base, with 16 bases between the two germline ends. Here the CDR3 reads CASTATGNQNTEAFF. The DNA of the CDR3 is TGTGCCAGCACCGCCACGGGGAACCAGAACACTGAAGCTTTCTTT.

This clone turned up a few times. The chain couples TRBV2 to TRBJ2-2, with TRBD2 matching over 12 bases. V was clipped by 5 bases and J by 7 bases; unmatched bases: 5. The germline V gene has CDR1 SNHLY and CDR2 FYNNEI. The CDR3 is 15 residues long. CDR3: CASSPSGGAGGELFF. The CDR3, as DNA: TGTGCCAGCAGTCCTAGCGGGGGGGCCGGCGGGGAGCTGTTTTTT.

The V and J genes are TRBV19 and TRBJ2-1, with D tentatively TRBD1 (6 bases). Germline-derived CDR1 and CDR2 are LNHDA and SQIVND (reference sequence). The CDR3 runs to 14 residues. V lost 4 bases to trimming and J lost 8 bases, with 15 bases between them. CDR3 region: CASSNGDNLDEQFF. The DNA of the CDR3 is TGTGCCAGTAGTAATGGGGACAATCTCGATGAGCAGTTCTTC.

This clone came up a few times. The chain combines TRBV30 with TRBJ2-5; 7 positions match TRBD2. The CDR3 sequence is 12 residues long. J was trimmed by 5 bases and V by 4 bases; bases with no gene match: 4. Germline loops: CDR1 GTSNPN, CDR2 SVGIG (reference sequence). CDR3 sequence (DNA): TGTGCCTGGAAGTGGGGAGGGGAGACCCAGTACTTC. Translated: CAWKWGGETQYF.

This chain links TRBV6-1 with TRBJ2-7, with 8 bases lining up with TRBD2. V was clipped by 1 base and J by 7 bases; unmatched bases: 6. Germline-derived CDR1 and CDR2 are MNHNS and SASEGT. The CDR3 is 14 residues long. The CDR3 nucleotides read TGTGCCAGCAGTGAAGTCGGGGGGGGATTGGAGCAGTACTTC. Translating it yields CASSEVGGGLEQYF.

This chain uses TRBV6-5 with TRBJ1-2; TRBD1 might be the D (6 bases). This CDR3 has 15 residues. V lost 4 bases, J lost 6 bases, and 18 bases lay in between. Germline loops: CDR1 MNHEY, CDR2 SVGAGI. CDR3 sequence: CASSFLKRDTDGYTF. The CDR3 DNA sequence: TGTGCCAGCAGTTTCCTCAAACGGGACACGGATGGCTACACCTTC.

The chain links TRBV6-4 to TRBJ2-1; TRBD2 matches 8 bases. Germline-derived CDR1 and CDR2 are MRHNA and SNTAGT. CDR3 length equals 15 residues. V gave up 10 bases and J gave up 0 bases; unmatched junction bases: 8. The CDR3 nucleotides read TGTGCCACCGCCACTAGCGGAGACTCCTACAATGAGCAGTTCTTC. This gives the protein CATATSGDSYNEQFF.

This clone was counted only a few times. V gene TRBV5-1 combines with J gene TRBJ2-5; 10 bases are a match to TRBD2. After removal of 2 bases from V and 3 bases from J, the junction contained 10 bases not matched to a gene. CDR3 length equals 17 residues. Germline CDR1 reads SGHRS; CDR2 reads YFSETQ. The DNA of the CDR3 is TGCGCCAGCAGCTTTGCTAGCGGGGGTTCCATTGAAGAGACCCAGTACTTC. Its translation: CASSFASGGSIEETQYF.

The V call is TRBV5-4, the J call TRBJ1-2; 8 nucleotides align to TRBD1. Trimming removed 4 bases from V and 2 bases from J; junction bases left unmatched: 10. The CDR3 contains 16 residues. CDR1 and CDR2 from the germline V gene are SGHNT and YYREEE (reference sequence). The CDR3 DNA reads TGTGCCAGCAGCCCGGGAATCCGGACAGGGAACTATGGCTACACCTTC. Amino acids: CASSPGIRTGNYGYTF.

The CDR3 here is CASSPNQGWAQYF. The CDR3 DNA sequence: TGTGCCAGCAGTCCTAACCAGGGGTGGGCGCAGTATTTT. The chain employs TRBV27 and TRBJ2-3; a weak D match, TRBD1 (6 bases). V was trimmed by 5 bases and J by 10 bases, leaving 16 bases between them. Per germline, CDR1 MNHEY and CDR2 SMNVEV (reference sequence). This CDR3 spans 13 amino acids.

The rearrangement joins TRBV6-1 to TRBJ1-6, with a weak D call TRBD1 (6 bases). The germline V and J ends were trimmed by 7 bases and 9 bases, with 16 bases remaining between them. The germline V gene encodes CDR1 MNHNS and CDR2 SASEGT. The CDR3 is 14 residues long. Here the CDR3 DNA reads TGTGCCAGCACTACAAGGGGACAAGTTTCACCCCTCCACTTT. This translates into CASTTRGQVSPLHF.

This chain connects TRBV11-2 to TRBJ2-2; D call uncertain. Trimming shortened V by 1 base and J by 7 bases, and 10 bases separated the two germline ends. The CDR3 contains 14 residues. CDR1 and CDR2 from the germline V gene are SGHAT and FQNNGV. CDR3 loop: CASSLGRSGGELFF. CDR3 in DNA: TGTGCCAGCAGCTTAGGACGGTCAGGCGGGGAGCTGTTTTTT.

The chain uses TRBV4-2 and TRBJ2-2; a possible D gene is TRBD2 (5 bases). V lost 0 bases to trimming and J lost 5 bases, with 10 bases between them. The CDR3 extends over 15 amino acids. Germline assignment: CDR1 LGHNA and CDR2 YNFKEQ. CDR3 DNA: TGTGCCAGCAGCCAAGAACTAGACGGGACCGGGGAGCTGTTTTTT. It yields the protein CASSQELDGTGELFF.